This T cell receptor (beta chain) derives from a study of blood T cell repertoires in COVID-19. Study in general: The cDNA or gDNA used as material had been derived from T cells, B-cell-depleted T cells, or PBMCs.

Authors' processing steps: Reference gene primer amplification yielded estimated nucleated cell counts. Libraries were prepared by immunoSEQ multiplex PCR; TCRdb keeps only in-frame clonotypes and omits some of them. V and J calls plus clone size are reproduced from that table; the DNA served to infer D and trimming. Among under 300,000 clones listed, about four fifths were seen once. CDR1 is ENHRY, CDR2 SYGVKD, per germline. Germline trimming cut 10 bases from V and 2 bases from J; bases unmatched to any gene: 3. The CDR3 extends over 12 amino acids. The source material was peripheral blood. The sequence was collected from a woman between 18 and 29 years old with acute or convalescent COVID-19. The chain recombines TRBV10-3 with TRBJ2-7, with TRBD2 matching over 9 bases. CDR3 loop: CATSSGTYEQYF. The CDR3 coding sequence is TGTGCCACCTCTAGCGGGACCTACGAGCAGTACTTC.